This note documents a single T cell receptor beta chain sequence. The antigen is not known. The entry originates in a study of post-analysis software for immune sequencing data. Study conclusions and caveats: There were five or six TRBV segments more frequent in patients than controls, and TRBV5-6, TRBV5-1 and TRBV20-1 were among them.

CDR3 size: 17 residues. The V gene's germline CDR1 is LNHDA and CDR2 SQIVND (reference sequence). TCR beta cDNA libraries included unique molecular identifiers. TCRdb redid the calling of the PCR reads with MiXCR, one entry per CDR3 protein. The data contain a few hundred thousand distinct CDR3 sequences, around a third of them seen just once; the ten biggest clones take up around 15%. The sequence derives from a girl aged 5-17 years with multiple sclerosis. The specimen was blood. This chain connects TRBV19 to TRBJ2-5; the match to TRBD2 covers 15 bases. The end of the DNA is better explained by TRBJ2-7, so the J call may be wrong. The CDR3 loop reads CASSAFWTSGGADEQYF. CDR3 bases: TGTGCCAGTAGTGCCTTTTGGACTAGCGGGGGGGCCGACGAGCAGTACTTC.